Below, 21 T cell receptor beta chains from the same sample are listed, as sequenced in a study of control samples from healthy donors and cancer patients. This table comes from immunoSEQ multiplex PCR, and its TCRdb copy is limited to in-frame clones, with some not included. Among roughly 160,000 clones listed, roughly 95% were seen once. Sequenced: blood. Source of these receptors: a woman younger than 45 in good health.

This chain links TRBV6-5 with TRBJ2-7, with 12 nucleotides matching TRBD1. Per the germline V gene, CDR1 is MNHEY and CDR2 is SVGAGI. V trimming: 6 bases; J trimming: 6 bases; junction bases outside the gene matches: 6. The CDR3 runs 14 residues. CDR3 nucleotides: TGTGCCAGCAGCCCCGGGACAGGGGGCTTCGAGCAGTACTTC. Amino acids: CASSPGTGGFEQYF.

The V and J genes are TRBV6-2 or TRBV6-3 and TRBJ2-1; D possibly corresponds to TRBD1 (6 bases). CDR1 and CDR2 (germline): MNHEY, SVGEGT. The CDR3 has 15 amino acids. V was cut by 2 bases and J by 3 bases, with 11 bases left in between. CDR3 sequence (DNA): TGTGCCAGCAGTTACCTACAGGGACACTACAATGAGCAGTTCTTC. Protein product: CASSYLQGHYNEQFF.

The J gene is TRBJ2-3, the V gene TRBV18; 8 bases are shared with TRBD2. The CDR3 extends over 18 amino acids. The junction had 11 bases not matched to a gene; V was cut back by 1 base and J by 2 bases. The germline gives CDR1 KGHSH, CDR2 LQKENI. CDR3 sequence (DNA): TGTGCCAGCTCACCACTGCGTGTGTTAGCGGGAAACACAGATACGCAGTATTTT. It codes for CASSPLRVLAGNTDTQYF.

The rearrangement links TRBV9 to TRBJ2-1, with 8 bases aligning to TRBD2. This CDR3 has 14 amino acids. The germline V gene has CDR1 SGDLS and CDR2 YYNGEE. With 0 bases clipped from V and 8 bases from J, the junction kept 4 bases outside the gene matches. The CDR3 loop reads CASSVAGGPDEQFF. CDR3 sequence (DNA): TGTGCCAGCAGCGTAGCGGGGGGGCCCGATGAGCAGTTCTTC. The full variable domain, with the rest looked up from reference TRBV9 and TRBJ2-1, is DSGVTQTPKHLITATGQRVTLRCSPRSGDLSVYWYQQSLDQGLQFLIQYYNGEERAKGNILERFSAQQFPDLHSELNLSSLELGDSALYFCASSVAGGPDEQFFGPGTRLTVL.

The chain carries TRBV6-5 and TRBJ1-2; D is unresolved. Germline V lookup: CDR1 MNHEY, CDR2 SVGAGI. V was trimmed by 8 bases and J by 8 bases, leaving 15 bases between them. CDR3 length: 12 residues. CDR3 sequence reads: CASSSPPWGYTF. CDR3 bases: TGTGCCAGCTCTTCCCCACCATGGGGCTACACCTTC.

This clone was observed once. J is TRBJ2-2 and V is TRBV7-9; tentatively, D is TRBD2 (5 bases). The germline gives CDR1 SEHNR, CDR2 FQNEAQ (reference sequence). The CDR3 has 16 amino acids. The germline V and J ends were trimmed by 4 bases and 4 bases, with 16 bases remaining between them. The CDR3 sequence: CASSSRQRPITGELFF. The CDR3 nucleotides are TGTGCCAGCAGCTCACGTCAGCGGCCGATCACCGGGGAGCTGTTTTTT.

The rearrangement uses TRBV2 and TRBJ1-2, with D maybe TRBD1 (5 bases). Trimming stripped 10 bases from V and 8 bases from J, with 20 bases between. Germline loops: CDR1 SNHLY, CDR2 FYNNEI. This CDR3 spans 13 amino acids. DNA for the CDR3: TGTGCCACCTACCAATTTCAGGGTGTCGGCTACACCTTC. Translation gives CATYQFQGVGYTF.

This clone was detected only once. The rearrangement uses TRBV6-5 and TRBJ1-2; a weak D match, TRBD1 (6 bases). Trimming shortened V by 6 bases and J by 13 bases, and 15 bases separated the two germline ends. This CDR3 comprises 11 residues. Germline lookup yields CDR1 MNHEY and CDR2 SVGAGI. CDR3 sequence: CASRQNRVSTF. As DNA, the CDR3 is TGTGCCAGCAGACAGAACAGGGTTTCCACCTTC.

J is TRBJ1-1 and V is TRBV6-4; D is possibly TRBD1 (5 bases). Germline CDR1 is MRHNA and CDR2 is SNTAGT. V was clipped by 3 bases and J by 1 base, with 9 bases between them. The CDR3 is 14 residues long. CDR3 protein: CASSEGQGNTEAFF. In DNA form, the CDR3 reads TGTGCCAGCAGTGAAGGTCAGGGGAACACTGAAGCTTTCTTT.

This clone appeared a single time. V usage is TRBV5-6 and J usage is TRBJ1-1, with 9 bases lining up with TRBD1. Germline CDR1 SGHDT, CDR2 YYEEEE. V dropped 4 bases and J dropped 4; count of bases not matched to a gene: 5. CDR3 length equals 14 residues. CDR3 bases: TGTGCCAGCAGCCTACAGGGGGCTCGCACTGAAGCTTTCTTT. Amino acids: CASSLQGARTEAFF.

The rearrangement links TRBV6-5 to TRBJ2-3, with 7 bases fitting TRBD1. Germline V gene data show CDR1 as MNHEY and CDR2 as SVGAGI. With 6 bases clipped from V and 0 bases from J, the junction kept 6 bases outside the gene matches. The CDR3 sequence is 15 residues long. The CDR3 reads CASRRLQGSTDTQYF. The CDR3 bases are TGTGCCAGCAGACGCTTACAGGGGAGCACAGATACGCAGTATTTT.

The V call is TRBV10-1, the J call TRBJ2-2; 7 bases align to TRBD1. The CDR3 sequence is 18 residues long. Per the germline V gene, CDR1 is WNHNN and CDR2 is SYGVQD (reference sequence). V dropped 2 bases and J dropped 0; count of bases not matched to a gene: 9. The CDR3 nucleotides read TGCGCCAGCAGTGAGGACCCAGCCGGGACAGCGAACACCGGGGAGCTGTTTTTT. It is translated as CASSEDPAGTANTGELFF.

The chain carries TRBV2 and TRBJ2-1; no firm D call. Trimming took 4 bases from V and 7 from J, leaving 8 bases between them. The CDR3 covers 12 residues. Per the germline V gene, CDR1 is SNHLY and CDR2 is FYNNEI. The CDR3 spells CASSGPGNEQFF. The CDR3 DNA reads TGTGCCAGCAGTGGACCCGGGAATGAGCAGTTCTTC.

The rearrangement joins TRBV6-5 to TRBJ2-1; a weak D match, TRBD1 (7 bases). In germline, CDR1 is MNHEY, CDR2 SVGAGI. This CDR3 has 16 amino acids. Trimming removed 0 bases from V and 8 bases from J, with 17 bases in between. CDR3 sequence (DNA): TGTGCCAGCAGTTACTCGCCGACAGGGTGGGAGGATGAGCAGTTCTTC. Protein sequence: CASSYSPTGWEDEQFF.

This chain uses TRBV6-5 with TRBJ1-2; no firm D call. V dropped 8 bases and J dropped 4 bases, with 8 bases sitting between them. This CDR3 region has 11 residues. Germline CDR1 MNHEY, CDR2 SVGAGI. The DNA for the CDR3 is TGTGCCAGCGGAGGATTCTATGGCTACACCTTC. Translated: CASGGFYGYTF.

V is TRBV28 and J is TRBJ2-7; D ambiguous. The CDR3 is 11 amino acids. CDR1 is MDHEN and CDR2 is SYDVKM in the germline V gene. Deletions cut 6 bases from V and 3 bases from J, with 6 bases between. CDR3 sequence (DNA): TGTGCCAGCAGGAACAACTACGAGCAGTACTTC. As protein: CASRNNYEQYF. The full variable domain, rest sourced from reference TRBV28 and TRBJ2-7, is DVKVTQSSRYLVKRTGEKVFLECVQDMDHENMFWYRQDPGLGLRLIYFSYDVKMKEKGDIPEGYSVSREKKERFSLILESASTNQTSMYLCASRNNYEQYFGPGTRLTVT.

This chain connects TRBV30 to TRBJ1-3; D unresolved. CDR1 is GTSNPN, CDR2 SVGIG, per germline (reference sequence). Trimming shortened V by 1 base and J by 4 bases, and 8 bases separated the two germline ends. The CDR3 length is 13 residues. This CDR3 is CAWSAVQGNTIYF. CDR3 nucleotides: TGTGCCTGGAGTGCCGTCCAGGGAAACACCATATATTTT.

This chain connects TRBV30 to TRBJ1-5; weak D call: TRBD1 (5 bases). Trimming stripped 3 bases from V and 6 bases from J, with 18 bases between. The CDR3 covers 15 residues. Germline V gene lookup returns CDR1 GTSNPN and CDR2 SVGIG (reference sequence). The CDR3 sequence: CAWSHKLGVVQPQHF. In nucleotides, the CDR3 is TGTGCCTGGAGCCATAAGTTAGGGGTAGTTCAGCCCCAGCATTTT.

The CDR3 here is CASSVVEWGQDTSTDTQYF. CDR3 bases: TGTGCCAGCAGCGTAGTAGAGTGGGGACAGGATACTAGCACAGATACGCAGTATTTT. The chain carries TRBV9 and TRBJ2-3; TRBD1 aligns across 8 bases. V trimming: 0 bases; J trimming: 0 bases; junction bases outside the gene matches: 12. CDR3 length equals 19 residues. The germline CDR1 and CDR2 sequences are SGDLS and YYNGEE.

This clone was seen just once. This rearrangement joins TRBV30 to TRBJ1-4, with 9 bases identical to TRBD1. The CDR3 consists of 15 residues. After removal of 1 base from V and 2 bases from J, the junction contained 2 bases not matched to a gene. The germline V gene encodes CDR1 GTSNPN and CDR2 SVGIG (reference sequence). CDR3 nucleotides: TGTGCCTGGAGTGCCACAGGGGGCACTAATGAAAAACTGTTTTTT. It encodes CAWSATGGTNEKLFF.

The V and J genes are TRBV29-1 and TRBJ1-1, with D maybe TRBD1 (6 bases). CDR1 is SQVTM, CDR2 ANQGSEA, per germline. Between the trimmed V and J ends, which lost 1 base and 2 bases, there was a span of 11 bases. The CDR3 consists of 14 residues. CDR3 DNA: TGCAGCGTTGAAGTACAGGGTCTCAACACTGAAGCTTTCTTT. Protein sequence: CSVEVQGLNTEAFF. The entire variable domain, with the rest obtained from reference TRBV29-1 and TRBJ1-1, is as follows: SAVISQKPSRDICQRGTSLTIQCQVDSQVTMMFWYRQQPGQSLTLIATANQGSEATYESGFVIDKFPISRPNLTFSTLTVSNMSPEDSSIYLCSVEVQGLNTEAFFGQGTRLTVV.